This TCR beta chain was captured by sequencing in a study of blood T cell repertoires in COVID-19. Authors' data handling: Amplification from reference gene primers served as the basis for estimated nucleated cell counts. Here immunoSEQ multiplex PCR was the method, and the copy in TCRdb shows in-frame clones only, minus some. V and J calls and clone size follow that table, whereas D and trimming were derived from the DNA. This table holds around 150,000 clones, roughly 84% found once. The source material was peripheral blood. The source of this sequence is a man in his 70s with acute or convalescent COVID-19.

CDR3: CAISESSRGGRGDTQYF. The DNA of the CDR3 is TGTGCCATCAGTGAGTCGAGTCGGGGGGGCCGGGGAGATACGCAGTATTTT. This chain connects TRBV10-3 to TRBJ2-3; TRBD2 matches at 8 bases. CDR3 size: 17 residues. Germline values: CDR1 ENHRY, CDR2 SYGVKD. V lost 0 bases, J lost 5 bases, and 10 bases stayed unmatched.